This TCR beta chain originates from a study of blood T cell repertoires in COVID-19. About the research overall: Some COVID-19 samples were acute and others convalescent; all came from the United States, Italy and Spain. PBMCs, B-cell-depleted T cells, or T cells were the source of the cDNA or gDNA that made up the material.

The V and J ends lost 5 bases and 0 bases, in that order; junction bases with no gene match: 8. CDR3 length: 16 residues. In germline, CDR1 is LNHDA, CDR2 SQIVND (reference sequence). Assay used: immunoSEQ multiplex PCR; TCRdb lists only in-frame clones, some missing. The sample holds some 79,000 clones, around nine tenths seen once. The clonotype comes from a man between 65 and 85 years old with active or convalescent COVID-19. Source material: peripheral blood. The V call is TRBV19, the J call TRBJ2-3, with 7 bases lining up with TRBD1. The DNA of the CDR3 is TGTGCCAGTAGTCTACAGGGGCGATCTAGCACAGATACGCAGTATTTT. It specifies CASSLQGRSSTDTQYF.